This T cell receptor beta chain was sequenced in a study of T cell responses to AZD1222 COVID-19 vaccine. The study, taken as a whole, reports: It was only after the peak T cell response that any repertoires were sampled. Unmutated variant regions reportedly attract nearly half of all spike-specific TCRs. Increases in Spike-specific TCR breadth and depth were seen after two AZD1222 doses. At baseline, just a handful of AZD1222 recipients tested seropositive.

To note about this clone: Its antigen is still unknown.

Assay used: immunoSEQ multiplex PCR; TCRdb lists only in-frame clones, some missing. The sample lists roughly 85,000 clones, 90% occurring once. This sequence originates from an adult who received the AZD1222 COVID-19 vaccine. The source material was peripheral blood, sampled 28 days after the second AZD1222 dose.

The CDR3 region has the DNA TGTGCCAGCAGCTTTCCAGGGGGCCAGGGAGCTTTCTTT. Protein product: CASSFPGGQGAFF. V is TRBV5-4 and J is TRBJ1-1; 8 nucleotides align to TRBD1. Germline trimming cut 2 bases from V and 10 bases from J; bases unmatched to any gene: 7. The CDR3 totals 13 residues. Germline V lookup: CDR1 SGHNT, CDR2 YYREEE (reference sequence). Variable domain in full (rest from reference TRBV5-4 and TRBJ1-1): ETGVTQSPTHLIKTRGQQVTLRCSSQSGHNTVSWYQQALGQGPQFIFQYYREEENGRGNFPPRFSGLQFPNYSSELNVNALELDDSALYLCASSFPGGQGAFFGQGTRLTVV.